This TCR beta chain originates from a study of cytomegalovirus exposure and HLA in healthy donors. The ends lost 7 bases at V and 10 bases at J; junction bases unmatched: 3. The germline CDR1 and CDR2 sequences are MDHEN and SYDVKM. The CDR3 runs to 11 residues. Primers included in the PCR were 60 Vbeta and 13 Jbeta primers. Profiled with immunoSEQ multiplex PCR; TCRdb holds only in-frame clones, not every one. Of some 120,000 clones in the sample, about 78% were seen once. Of note for this clone: Its antigen remains unidentified.

The study, taken as a whole, reports: Earlier analysis found most TCR beta V segments productive about 87% or about 30% of the time. Within the data, a cluster of highly shared sequence variants was likely a sequencing artifact. Indistinguishable V segments, including TRBV6-2 and TRBV6-3, were excluded. An analysis was carried out at a later point. It showed that HLA-associated TCR beta chains were more clonally expanded than equally common non-associated chains.

This chain links TRBV28 with TRBJ2-3; 9 nucleotides match TRBD1. The specimen was PBMCs. The sequence derives from a woman aged 35 to 49 in good health and CMV-seropositive. This chain's CDR3 is CASIGTGSQYF. DNA of the CDR3: TGTGCCAGCATAGGGACAGGGTCGCAGTATTTT. Supplemented by reference TRBV28 and TRBJ2-3, the full variable domain reads DVKVTQSSRYLVKRTGEKVFLECVQDMDHENMFWYRQDPGLGLRLIYFSYDVKMKEKGDIPEGYSVSREKKERFSLILESASTNQTSMYLCASIGTGSQYFGPGTRLTVL.